Listed below are T cell receptor beta chains from one sample, sequenced in a study of blood T cell repertoires in COVID-19. Here immunoSEQ multiplex PCR was the method, and the copy in TCRdb shows in-frame clones only, minus some. The data hold 75,000 or so clones, with approximately 88% observed a single time. The material sequenced was peripheral blood. The receptors derive from a man aged 50 or older with acute or convalescent COVID-19. The CDR3 runs from the conserved cysteine through the conserved F or W. The order of the fields is J gene, CDR3 length, V gene, D gene, clone size, CDR3 DNA, CDR3 protein. A D gene is named only where the DNA matches it firmly. Part of the rows lack a size; the others show once, few, many or a class for expanded clones.

J gene: TRBJ1-2
CDR3 length: 13
V gene: TRBV6-5
D gene: NA
clone size: NA
CDR3 DNA: TGTGCCAGCAATCGGAAGGGGTATAGTGGCTACACCTTC
CDR3 protein: CASNRKGYSGYTF

J gene: TRBJ2-3
CDR3 length: 15
V gene: TRBV5-6
D gene: NA
clone size: NA
CDR3 DNA: TGTGCCAGCAGTTGGGGCCATGGGGGCACAGATACGCAGTATTTT
CDR3 protein: CASSWGHGGTDTQYF

J gene: TRBJ2-2
CDR3 length: 16
V gene: TRBV3-1/TRBV3-2
D gene: TRBD1
clone size: NA
CDR3 DNA: TGTGCCAGCAGCCAAGTTGGGACAGGGGACACCGGGGAGCTGTTTTTT
CDR3 protein: CASSQVGTGDTGELFF

J gene: TRBJ1-2
CDR3 length: 15
V gene: TRBV3-1/TRBV3-2
D gene: TRBD1
clone size: NA
CDR3 DNA: TGTGCCAGCAGCCAGGAGACAGGGGAGACCTATGGCTACACCTTC
CDR3 protein: CASSQETGETYGYTF

J gene: TRBJ1-1
CDR3 length: 16
V gene: TRBV24-1
D gene: TRBD1
clone size: NA
CDR3 DNA: TGTGCCACCAACAACCCGGGACAGCGTCAGGGCACTGAAGCTTTCTTT
CDR3 protein: CATNNPGQRQGTEAFF

J gene: TRBJ1-5
CDR3 length: 15
V gene: TRBV10-2
D gene: NA
clone size: few
CDR3 DNA: TGCGCCAGCAGACGGACACCGAATAGCAATCAGCCCCAGCATTTT
CDR3 protein: CASRRTPNSNQPQHF

J gene: TRBJ2-7
CDR3 length: 15
V gene: TRBV5-1
D gene: NA
clone size: NA
CDR3 DNA: TGCGCCAGCAGCTTGTTGGTCGAGAGCTCCTACGAGCAGTACTTC
CDR3 protein: CASSLLVESSYEQYF

J gene: TRBJ1-4
CDR3 length: 16
V gene: TRBV2
D gene: TRBD1
clone size: NA
CDR3 DNA: TGTGCCAGCAGCCCCGGGACAGGAGGGTGGGGTGAAAAACTGTTTTTT
CDR3 protein: CASSPGTGGWGEKLFF

J gene: TRBJ2-7
CDR3 length: 14
V gene: TRBV5-1
D gene: TRBD1
clone size: NA
CDR3 DNA: TGCGCCAGCAGCCAAAGACAGGGGGGCTACGAGCAGTACTTC
CDR3 protein: CASSQRQGGYEQYF

J gene: TRBJ2-5
CDR3 length: 14
V gene: TRBV18
D gene: NA
clone size: NA
CDR3 DNA: TGTGCCAGCTCGACAAGACTAGTCGGAGAGACCCAGTACTTC
CDR3 protein: CASSTRLVGETQYF

J gene: TRBJ2-2
CDR3 length: 15
V gene: TRBV5-1
D gene: NA
clone size: NA
CDR3 DNA: TGCGCCAGCAGCTTGGGGCAGGCGGGCACCGGGGAGCTGTTTTTT
CDR3 protein: CASSLGQAGTGELFF

J gene: TRBJ2-2
CDR3 length: 15
V gene: TRBV19
D gene: NA
clone size: NA
CDR3 DNA: TGTGCCAGTAGTAGCGTGTCCGCGAACACCGGGGAGCTGTTTTTT
CDR3 protein: CASSSVSANTGELFF

J gene: TRBJ1-5
CDR3 length: 15
V gene: TRBV24-1
D gene: TRBD1
clone size: NA
CDR3 DNA: TGTGCCCCCCCGGGAGGGGGCCCGTCGGAGCAGCCCCAGCATTTT
CDR3 protein: CAPPGGGPSEQPQHF

J gene: TRBJ1-5
CDR3 length: 13
V gene: TRBV28
D gene: TRBD1
clone size: NA
CDR3 DNA: TGTGCCAGCAGCCCAGGGGGGAATCAGCCCCAGCATTTT
CDR3 protein: CASSPGGNQPQHF

J gene: TRBJ2-7
CDR3 length: 14
V gene: TRBV3-1/TRBV3-2
D gene: TRBD1
clone size: NA
CDR3 DNA: TGTGCCAGCAGCCCCGGACAGGGCCCCTACGAGCAGTACTTC
CDR3 protein: CASSPGQGPYEQYF

J gene: TRBJ1-1
CDR3 length: 15
V gene: TRBV7-9
D gene: NA
clone size: few
CDR3 DNA: TGTGCCAGCAGCTTAGTCCAAACAGGGAACACTGAAGCTTTCTTT
CDR3 protein: CASSLVQTGNTEAFF

J gene: TRBJ1-1
CDR3 length: 13
V gene: TRBV12-3/TRBV12-4
D gene: NA
clone size: NA
CDR3 DNA: TGTGCCAGCAATGGACTGCCTAACACTGAAGCTTTCTTT
CDR3 protein: CASNGLPNTEAFF

J gene: TRBJ2-3
CDR3 length: 15
V gene: TRBV6-2/TRBV6-3
D gene: TRBD1
clone size: NA
CDR3 DNA: TGTGCCAGCAGTTTACAGGGGCAAAGCACAGATACGCAGTATTTT
CDR3 protein: CASSLQGQSTDTQYF

J gene: TRBJ1-5
CDR3 length: 13
V gene: TRBV4-1
D gene: NA
clone size: NA
CDR3 DNA: TGCGCCAGCAGCCCGGGATGGAATCAGCCCCAGCATTTT
CDR3 protein: CASSPGWNQPQHF

J gene: TRBJ2-7
CDR3 length: 13
V gene: TRBV5-1
D gene: NA
clone size: NA
CDR3 DNA: TGCGCCAGCAGCTTGCCAGGGCAGGACGAGCAGTACTTC
CDR3 protein: CASSLPGQDEQYF

J gene: TRBJ2-1
CDR3 length: 17
V gene: TRBV11-3
D gene: TRBD1
clone size: NA
CDR3 DNA: TGTGCCAGCAGCCCTCCACTAGGGACAGGGGGGAACAATGAGCAGTTCTTC
CDR3 protein: CASSPPLGTGGNNEQFF

J gene: TRBJ2-3
CDR3 length: 16
V gene: TRBV19
D gene: TRBD2
clone size: once
CDR3 DNA: TGTGCCAGTAGTATGGGCGGGGGGCCAAGCACAGATACGCAGTATTTT
CDR3 protein: CASSMGGGPSTDTQYF

J gene: TRBJ1-5
CDR3 length: 19
V gene: TRBV7-2
D gene: TRBD1
clone size: NA
CDR3 DNA: TGTGCCAGCAGCTTAGGTCGCGGACAGGGGGTCGGTGGCAATCAGCCCCAGCATTTT
CDR3 protein: CASSLGRGQGVGGNQPQHF

J gene: TRBJ1-5
CDR3 length: 16
V gene: TRBV5-1
D gene: NA
clone size: NA
CDR3 DNA: TGCGCCAGCAGCTTGGCCCCCAGGGGCGGGGGTCAGCCCCAGCATTTT
CDR3 protein: CASSLAPRGGGQPQHF

J gene: TRBJ2-1
CDR3 length: 16
V gene: TRBV2
D gene: NA
clone size: NA
CDR3 DNA: TGTGCCAGCAGGGGGGCCACCGGGTACCGGGACAATGAGCAGTTCTTC
CDR3 protein: CASRGATGYRDNEQFF

J gene: TRBJ2-1
CDR3 length: 15
V gene: TRBV11-3
D gene: TRBD1
clone size: NA
CDR3 DNA: TGTGCCAGCAGCTTAGAACAGGGGAGCTACAATGAGCAGTTCTTC
CDR3 protein: CASSLEQGSYNEQFF

J gene: TRBJ2-7
CDR3 length: 14
V gene: TRBV7-9
D gene: NA
clone size: NA
CDR3 DNA: TGTGCCAGCAGCTTATCACAGGGATCCTACGAGCAGTACTTC
CDR3 protein: CASSLSQGSYEQYF

J gene: TRBJ1-2
CDR3 length: 14
V gene: TRBV7-9
D gene: NA
clone size: few
CDR3 DNA: TGTGCCAGCAGCTGGCAAGAAGAGGGCCCTGGCTACACCTTC
CDR3 protein: CASSWQEEGPGYTF

J gene: TRBJ2-1
CDR3 length: 15
V gene: TRBV7-3
D gene: TRBD2
clone size: NA
CDR3 DNA: TGTGCCAGCAGCCTCACTAGCGGGCTAGGGGATGAGCAGTTCTTC
CDR3 protein: CASSLTSGLGDEQFF

J gene: TRBJ2-7
CDR3 length: 16
V gene: TRBV2
D gene: TRBD1
clone size: NA
CDR3 DNA: TGTGCCAGCAGCCCCGCGGGGACAGGGGGTACTTACGAGCAGTACTTC
CDR3 protein: CASSPAGTGGTYEQYF

J gene: TRBJ1-6
CDR3 length: 14
V gene: TRBV6-5
D gene: TRBD1
clone size: NA
CDR3 DNA: TGTGCCAGCACCCCTCGGGACAGGGTTTCACCCCTCCACTTT
CDR3 protein: CASTPRDRVSPLHF

J gene: TRBJ1-3
CDR3 length: 13
V gene: TRBV11-2
D gene: NA
clone size: few
CDR3 DNA: TGTGCCAGCAGCTTAGGAGGGGGAAACACCATATATTTT
CDR3 protein: CASSLGGGNTIYF

J gene: TRBJ1-4
CDR3 length: 12
V gene: TRBV5-4
D gene: NA
clone size: NA
CDR3 DNA: TGTGCCAGCAGCCCGAGTGGTGAAAAACTGTTTTTT
CDR3 protein: CASSPSGEKLFF

J gene: TRBJ2-5
CDR3 length: 13
V gene: TRBV11-2
D gene: TRBD1
clone size: NA
CDR3 DNA: TGTGCCAGCAGCAGGGACAGCCAAGAGACCCAGTACTTC
CDR3 protein: CASSRDSQETQYF

J gene: TRBJ2-5
CDR3 length: 13
V gene: TRBV9
D gene: NA
clone size: NA
CDR3 DNA: TGTGCCAGCAGCGTAGGGGCAGGAAAGACCCAGTACTTC
CDR3 protein: CASSVGAGKTQYF

J gene: TRBJ2-7
CDR3 length: 13
V gene: TRBV7-9
D gene: NA
clone size: NA
CDR3 DNA: TGTGCCAGCAGCTTGACTCGGGTTTACGAGCAGTACTTC
CDR3 protein: CASSLTRVYEQYF

J gene: TRBJ2-5
CDR3 length: 15
V gene: TRBV6-5
D gene: TRBD2
clone size: NA
CDR3 DNA: TGTGCCAGCAGTTACTACGGAGCGGGGGGGCAGACCCAGTACTTC
CDR3 protein: CASSYYGAGGQTQYF

J gene: TRBJ1-1
CDR3 length: 14
V gene: TRBV5-1
D gene: TRBD1
clone size: NA
CDR3 DNA: TGCGCCAGCAGCTTGGGACAGGGGGCAACTGAAGCTTTCTTT
CDR3 protein: CASSLGQGATEAFF

J gene: TRBJ2-7
CDR3 length: 14
V gene: TRBV28
D gene: TRBD1
clone size: NA
CDR3 DNA: TGTGCCAGCAGTGGGACAGGGAGCTCCTACGAGCAGTACTTC
CDR3 protein: CASSGTGSSYEQYF

J gene: TRBJ1-1
CDR3 length: 13
V gene: TRBV9
D gene: NA
clone size: NA
CDR3 DNA: TGTGCCAGCAGCGTATTAGAGAACACTGAAGCTTTCTTT
CDR3 protein: CASSVLENTEAFF

J gene: TRBJ2-5
CDR3 length: 16
V gene: TRBV3-1/TRBV3-2
D gene: NA
clone size: few
CDR3 DNA: TGTGCCAGCAGCCAAGATATAACTAGAGTAGGGGAGACCCAGTACTTC
CDR3 protein: CASSQDITRVGETQYF

J gene: TRBJ2-5
CDR3 length: 16
V gene: TRBV18
D gene: NA
clone size: NA
CDR3 DNA: TGTGCCAGCTCACCACCGGCGCAGGGGATTCAAGAGACCCAGTACTTC
CDR3 protein: CASSPPAQGIQETQYF